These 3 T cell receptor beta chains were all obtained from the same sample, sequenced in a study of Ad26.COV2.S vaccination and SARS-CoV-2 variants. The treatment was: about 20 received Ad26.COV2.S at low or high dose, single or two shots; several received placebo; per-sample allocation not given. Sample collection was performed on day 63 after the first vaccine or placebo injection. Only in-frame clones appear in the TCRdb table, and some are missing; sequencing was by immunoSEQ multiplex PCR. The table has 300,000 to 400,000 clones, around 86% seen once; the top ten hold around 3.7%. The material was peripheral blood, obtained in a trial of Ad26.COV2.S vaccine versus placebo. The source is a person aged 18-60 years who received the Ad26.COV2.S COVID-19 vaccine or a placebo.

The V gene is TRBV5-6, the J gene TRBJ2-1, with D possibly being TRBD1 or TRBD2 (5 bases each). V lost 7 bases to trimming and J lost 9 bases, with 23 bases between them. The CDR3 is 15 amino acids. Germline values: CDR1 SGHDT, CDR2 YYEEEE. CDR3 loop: CASVPTGGTFLEQFF. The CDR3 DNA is TGTGCCAGCGTACCAACGGGTGGGACGTTCCTTGAGCAGTTCTTC.

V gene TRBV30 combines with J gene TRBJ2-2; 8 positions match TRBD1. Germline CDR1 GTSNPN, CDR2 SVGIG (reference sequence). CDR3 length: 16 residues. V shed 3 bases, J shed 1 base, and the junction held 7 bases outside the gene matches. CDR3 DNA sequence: TGTGCCTGGAGGGAAGCCGGGACAGGGAACACCGGGGAGCTGTTTTTT. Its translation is CAWREAGTGNTGELFF.

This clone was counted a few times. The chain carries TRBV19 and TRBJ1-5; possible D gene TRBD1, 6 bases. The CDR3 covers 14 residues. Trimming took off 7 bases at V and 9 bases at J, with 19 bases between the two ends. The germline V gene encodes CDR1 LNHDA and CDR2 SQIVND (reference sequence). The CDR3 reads CASNLGAGDRPQHF. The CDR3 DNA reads TGTGCCAGTAACCTGGGGGCAGGGGATCGGCCCCAGCATTTT.